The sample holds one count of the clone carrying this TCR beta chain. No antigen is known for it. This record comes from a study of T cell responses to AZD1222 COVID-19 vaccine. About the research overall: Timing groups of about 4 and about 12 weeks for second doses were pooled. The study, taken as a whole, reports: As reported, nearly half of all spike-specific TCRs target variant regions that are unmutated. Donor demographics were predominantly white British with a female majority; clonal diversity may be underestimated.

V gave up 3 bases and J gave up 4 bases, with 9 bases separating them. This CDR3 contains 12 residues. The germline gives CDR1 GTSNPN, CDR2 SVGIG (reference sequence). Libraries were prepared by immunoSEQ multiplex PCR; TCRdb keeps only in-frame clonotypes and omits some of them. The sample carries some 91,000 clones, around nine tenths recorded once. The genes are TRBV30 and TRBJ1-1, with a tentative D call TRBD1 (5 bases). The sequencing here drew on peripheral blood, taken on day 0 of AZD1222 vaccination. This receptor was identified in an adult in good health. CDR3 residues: CAWSGGITEAFF. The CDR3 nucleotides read TGTGCCTGGAGCGGGGGAATCACTGAAGCTTTCTTT.